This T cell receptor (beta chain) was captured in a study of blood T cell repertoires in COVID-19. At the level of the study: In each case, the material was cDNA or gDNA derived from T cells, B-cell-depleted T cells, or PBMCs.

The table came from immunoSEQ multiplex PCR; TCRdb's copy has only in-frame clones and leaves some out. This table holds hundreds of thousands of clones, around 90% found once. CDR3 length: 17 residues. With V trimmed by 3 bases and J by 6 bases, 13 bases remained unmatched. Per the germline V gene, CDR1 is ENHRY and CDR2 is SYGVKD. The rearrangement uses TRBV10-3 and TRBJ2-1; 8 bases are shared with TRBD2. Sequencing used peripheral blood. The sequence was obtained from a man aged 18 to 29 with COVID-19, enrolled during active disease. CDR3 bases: TGTGCCATCAGTGATTATATAAGCGGGAGTTCGAGCAATGAGCAGTTCTTC. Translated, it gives CAISDYISGSSSNEQFF.